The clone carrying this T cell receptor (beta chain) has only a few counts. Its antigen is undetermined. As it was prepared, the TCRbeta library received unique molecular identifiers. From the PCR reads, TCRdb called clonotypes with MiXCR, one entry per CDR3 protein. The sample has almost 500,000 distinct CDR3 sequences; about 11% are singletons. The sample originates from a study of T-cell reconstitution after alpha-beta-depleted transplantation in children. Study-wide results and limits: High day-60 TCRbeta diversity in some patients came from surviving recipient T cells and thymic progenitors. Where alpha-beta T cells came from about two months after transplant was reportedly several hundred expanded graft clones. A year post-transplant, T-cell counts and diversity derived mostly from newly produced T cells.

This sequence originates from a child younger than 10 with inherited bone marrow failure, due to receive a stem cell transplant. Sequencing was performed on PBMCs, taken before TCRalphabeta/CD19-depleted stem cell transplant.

CDR3 nucleotide sequence: TGTGCCAGCAGCCCAAGGGGGCTAGCGGGAGACCGAGAGACCCAGTACTTC. Encoded protein: CASSPRGLAGDRETQYF. The rearrangement uses TRBV7-2 and TRBJ2-5, with 10 bases aligning to TRBD2. J gave up 4 bases and V 5 bases, and 13 bases lay outside the gene matches. The CDR3 covers 17 residues. Germline V lookup: CDR1 SGHTA, CDR2 FQGNSA.